This TCR beta chain is from a study of control samples from healthy donors and cancer patients. V lost 6 bases and J lost 6; bases outside the gene matches: 5. CDR1 MNHEY and CDR2 SVGAGI come from the germline V gene. The CDR3 runs 13 residues. The data were produced by immunoSEQ multiplex PCR, yet TCRdb's version contains in-frame clones alone and is incomplete. The sample yields about 150,000 clones, roughly 94% seen once. The chain employs TRBV6-5 and TRBJ1-1, with TRBD1 identical over 9 bases. This sequence originates from a man between 60 and 70 years old with colorectal cancer. Specimen: PBMCs. The chain's CDR3 is CASRNTGGPEAFF. The CDR3 DNA sequence: TGTGCCAGCAGAAACACAGGGGGCCCTGAAGCTTTCTTT.